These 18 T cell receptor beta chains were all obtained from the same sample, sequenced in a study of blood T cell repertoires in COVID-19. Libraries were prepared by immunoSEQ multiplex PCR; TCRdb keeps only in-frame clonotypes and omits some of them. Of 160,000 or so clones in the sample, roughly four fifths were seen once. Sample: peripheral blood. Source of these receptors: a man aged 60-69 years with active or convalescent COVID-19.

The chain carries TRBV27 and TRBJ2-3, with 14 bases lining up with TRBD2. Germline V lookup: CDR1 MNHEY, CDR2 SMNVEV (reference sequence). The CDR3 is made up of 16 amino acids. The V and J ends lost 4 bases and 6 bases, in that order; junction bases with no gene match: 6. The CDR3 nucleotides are TGTGCCAGCAGTTCCGGGACTAGCGGGAGAAGTGATACGCAGTATTTT. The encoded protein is CASSSGTSGRSDTQYF.

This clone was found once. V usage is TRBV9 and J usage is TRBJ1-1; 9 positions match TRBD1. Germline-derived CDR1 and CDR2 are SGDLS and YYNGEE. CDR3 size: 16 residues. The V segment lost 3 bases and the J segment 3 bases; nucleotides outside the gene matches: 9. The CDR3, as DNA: TGTGCCAGCAGCGCCCTCCCCGGGACAGGGCACACTGAAGCTTTCTTT. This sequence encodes CASSALPGTGHTEAFF.

The CDR3 DNA sequence: TGCGCCAGCAGCCAAGGGATACAGGGGGATCAGCCCCAGCATTTT. Translating it yields CASSQGIQGDQPQHF. The genes are TRBV4-1 and TRBJ1-5; 8 nucleotides match TRBD1. V dropped 1 base and J dropped 5; count of bases not matched to a gene: 4. The germline V gene has CDR1 MGHRA and CDR2 YSYEKL. The CDR3 covers 15 residues.

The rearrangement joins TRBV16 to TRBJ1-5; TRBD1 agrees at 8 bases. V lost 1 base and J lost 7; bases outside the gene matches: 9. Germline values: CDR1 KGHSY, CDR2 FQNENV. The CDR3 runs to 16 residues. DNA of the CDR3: TGTGCCAGCAGCCAATTAAAGGACAGGGTTGACCAGCCCCAGCATTTT. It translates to CASSQLKDRVDQPQHF.

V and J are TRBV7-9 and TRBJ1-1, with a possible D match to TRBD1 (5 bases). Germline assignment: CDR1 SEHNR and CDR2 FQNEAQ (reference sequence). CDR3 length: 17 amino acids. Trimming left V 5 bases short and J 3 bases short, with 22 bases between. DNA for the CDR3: TGTGCCAGCAGCCCCAAATTGGGGGAGGGCGTGGACACTGAAGCTTTCTTT. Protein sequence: CASSPKLGEGVDTEAFF.

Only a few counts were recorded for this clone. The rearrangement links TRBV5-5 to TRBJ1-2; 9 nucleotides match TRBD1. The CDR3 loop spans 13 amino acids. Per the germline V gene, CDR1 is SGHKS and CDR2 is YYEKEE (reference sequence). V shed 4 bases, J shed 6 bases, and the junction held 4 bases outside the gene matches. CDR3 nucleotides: TGTGCCAGCAGCCGGAGACAGGGGGATGGCTACACCTTC. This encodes CASSRRQGDGYTF. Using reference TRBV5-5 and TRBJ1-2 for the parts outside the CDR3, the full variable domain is DAGVTQSPTHLIKTRGQQVTLRCSPISGHKSVSWYQQVLGQGPQFIFQYYEKEERGRGNFPDRFSARQFPNYSSELNVNALLLGDSALYLCASSRRQGDGYTFGSGTRLTVV.

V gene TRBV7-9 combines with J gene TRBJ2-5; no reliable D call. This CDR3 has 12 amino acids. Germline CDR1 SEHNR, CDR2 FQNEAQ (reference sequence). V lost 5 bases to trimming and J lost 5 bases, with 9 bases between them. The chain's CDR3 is CASSPEWETQYF. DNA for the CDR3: TGTGCCAGCAGCCCGGAGTGGGAGACCCAGTACTTC.

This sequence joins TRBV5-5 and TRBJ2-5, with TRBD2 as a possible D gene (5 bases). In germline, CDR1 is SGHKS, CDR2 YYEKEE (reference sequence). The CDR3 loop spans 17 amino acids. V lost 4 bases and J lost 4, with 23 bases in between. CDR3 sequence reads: CASSLGGGLAVGETQYF. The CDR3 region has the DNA TGTGCCAGCAGCCTCGGAGGAGGTCTAGCAGTTGGAGAGACCCAGTACTTC.

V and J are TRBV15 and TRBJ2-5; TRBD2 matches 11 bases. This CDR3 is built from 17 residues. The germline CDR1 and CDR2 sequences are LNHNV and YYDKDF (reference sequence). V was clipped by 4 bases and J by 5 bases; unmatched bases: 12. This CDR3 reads CATSTGTSGTKRETQYF. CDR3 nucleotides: TGTGCCACCAGCACGGGGACTAGCGGTACAAAAAGGGAGACCCAGTACTTC.

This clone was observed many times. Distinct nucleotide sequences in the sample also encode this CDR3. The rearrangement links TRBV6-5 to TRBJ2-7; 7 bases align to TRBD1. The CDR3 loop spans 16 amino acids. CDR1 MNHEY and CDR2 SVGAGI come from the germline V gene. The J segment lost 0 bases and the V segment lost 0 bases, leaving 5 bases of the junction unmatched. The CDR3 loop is CASSYSLTGFSYEQYF. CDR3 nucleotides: TGTGCCAGCAGTTACTCGTTGACAGGGTTCTCCTACGAGCAGTACTTC.

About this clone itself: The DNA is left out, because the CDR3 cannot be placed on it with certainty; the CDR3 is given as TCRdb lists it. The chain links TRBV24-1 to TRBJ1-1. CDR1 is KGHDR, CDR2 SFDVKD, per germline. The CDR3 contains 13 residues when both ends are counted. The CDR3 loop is CATSVGRGTEAFF.

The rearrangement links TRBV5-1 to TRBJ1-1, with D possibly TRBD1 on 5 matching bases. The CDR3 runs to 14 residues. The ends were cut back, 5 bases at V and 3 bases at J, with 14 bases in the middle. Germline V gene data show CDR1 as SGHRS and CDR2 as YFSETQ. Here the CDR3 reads CASRAVGADTEAFF. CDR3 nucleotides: TGCGCCAGCAGGGCCGTAGGGGCGGACACTGAAGCTTTCTTT.

CDR3 bases: TGTGCCAGCAGTTCGAGGACAGCGAGCCCTTCAACAGATGGCTACACCTTC. Protein product: CASSSRTASPSTDGYTF. This chain uses TRBV28 with TRBJ1-2; possibly TRBD1 for D (6 bases). Germline CDR1 is MDHEN and CDR2 is SYDVKM. V dropped 4 bases and J dropped 6 bases, with 24 bases sitting between them. The CDR3 extends over 17 amino acids.

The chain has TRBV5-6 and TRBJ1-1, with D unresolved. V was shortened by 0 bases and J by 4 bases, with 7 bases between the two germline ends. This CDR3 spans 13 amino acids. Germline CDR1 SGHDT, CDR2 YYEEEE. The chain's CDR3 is CASSLASGTEAFF. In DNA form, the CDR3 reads TGTGCCAGCAGCTTGGCCTCGGGCACTGAAGCTTTCTTT.

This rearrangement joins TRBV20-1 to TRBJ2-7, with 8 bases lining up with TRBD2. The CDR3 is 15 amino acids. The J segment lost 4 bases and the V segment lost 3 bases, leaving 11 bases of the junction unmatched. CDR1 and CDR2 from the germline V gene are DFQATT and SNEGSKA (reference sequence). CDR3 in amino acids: CSASTQSGSRYEQYF. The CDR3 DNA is TGCAGTGCTAGTACCCAAAGCGGGAGTAGGTACGAGCAGTACTTC.

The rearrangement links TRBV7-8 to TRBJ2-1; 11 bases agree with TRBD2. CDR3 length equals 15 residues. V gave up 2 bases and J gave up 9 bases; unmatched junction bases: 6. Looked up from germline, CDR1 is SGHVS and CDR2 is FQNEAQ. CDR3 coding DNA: TGTGCCAGCAGCTTACCTAGCGGGGGGCTGGGTGAGCAGTTCTTC. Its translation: CASSLPSGGLGEQFF.

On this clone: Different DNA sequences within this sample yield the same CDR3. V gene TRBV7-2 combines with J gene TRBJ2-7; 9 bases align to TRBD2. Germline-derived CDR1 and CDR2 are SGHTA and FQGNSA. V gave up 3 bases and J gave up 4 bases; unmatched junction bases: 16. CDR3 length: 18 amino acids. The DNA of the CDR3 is TGTGCCAGCAGCTTGCGCCCGCCGGGCGGGAGGGCATCTTACGAGCAGTACTTC. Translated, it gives CASSLRPPGGRASYEQYF.

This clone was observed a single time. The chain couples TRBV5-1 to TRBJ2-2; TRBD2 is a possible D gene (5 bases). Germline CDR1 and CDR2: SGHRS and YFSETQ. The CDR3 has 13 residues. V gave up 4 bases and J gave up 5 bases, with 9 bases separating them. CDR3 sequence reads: CASSPSGTGELFF. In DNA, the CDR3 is TGCGCCAGCAGCCCCTCGGGAACCGGGGAGCTGTTTTTT.